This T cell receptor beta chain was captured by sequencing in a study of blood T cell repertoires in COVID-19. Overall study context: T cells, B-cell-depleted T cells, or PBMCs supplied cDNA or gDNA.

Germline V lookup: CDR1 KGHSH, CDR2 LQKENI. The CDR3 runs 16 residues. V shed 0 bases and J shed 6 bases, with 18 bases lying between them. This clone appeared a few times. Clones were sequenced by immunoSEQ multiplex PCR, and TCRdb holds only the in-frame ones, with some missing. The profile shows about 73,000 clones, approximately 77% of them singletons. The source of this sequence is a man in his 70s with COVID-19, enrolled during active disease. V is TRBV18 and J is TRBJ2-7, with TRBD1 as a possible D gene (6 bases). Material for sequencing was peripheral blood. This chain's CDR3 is CASSPPAFTGHLEQYF. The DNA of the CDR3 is TGTGCCAGCTCACCACCTGCCTTTACAGGGCATCTCGAGCAGTACTTC.